This TCR beta chain comes out of a study of PD-L1 blockade in urothelial cancer. Study in general: The authors examined blood 3 weeks (second dose) and 6 weeks after treatment start.

Time point given: peripheral blood 6 weeks after treatment start. What went into each PCR as a spike was synthetic TCR analog templates. Clones were read by immunoSEQ multiplex PCR, and TCRdb kept only the in-frame ones, dropping some. The table includes approximately 47,000 clones, about four fifths detected once. On this clone: Its specificity is not known.

The CDR3 is 14 residues long. The V gene end was trimmed by 8 bases and the J gene end by 6 bases; junction bases not matched to a gene: 11. The germline gives CDR1 KGHSH, CDR2 LQKENI. Study-level points and caveats: Durable-benefit cases showed more tumor-associated blood clone expansion at 3 weeks.

The receptor was isolated from a man in his 70s with urothelial cancer. Source: PBMCs, taken around atezolizumab (anti-PD-L1) treatment. The chain is built from TRBV18 and TRBJ2-7; TRBD2 matches at 9 bases. The chain's CDR3 is CASRPVAGVSEQYF. Written as DNA, the CDR3 is TGTGCCAGCCGGCCGGTAGCGGGAGTATCCGAGCAGTACTTC.